Each of the 6 T cell receptor beta chains below was sequenced from the same sample in a study of T cells in localized non-small cell lung cancer (dated by TCRdb to between 2020 and 2021). Receptors were amplified or captured by the immunoSEQ multiplex PCR assay. TCRdb mirrors the immuneACCESS table, restricted to in-frame sequences. Some clones are absent from its copies; in checked studies, under half trace to an unresolved V gene, and the reason for the others is unknown. The sample yields tens of thousands of clones; around 90% were counted once. Of the sample, roughly 7.2% falls within the top ten clones. Specimen: peripheral blood, collected before any cancer treatment. All receptors derive from a woman between 35 and 70 years old with stage I lung adenocarcinoma.

The rearrangement joins TRBV5-5 to TRBJ2-7, with 12 bases lining up with TRBD1. V shed 4 bases, J shed 9 bases, and the junction held 8 bases outside the gene matches. The CDR3 has 14 residues. Germline V gene lookup returns CDR1 SGHKS and CDR2 YYEKEE (reference sequence). CDR3 loop: CASSLGTGGYGQYF. The DNA of the CDR3 is TGTGCCAGCAGCCTCGGGACAGGGGGCTATGGGCAGTACTTC.

The genes are TRBV11-2 and TRBJ1-2, with D tentatively TRBD1 (6 bases). CDR1 and CDR2 (germline): SGHAT, FQNNGV. CDR3 length: 14 amino acids. Trimming pared 3 bases from V and 1 base from J, leaving 9 bases between. The CDR3 here is CASSFNRDNYGYTF. Written as DNA, the CDR3 is TGTGCCAGCAGCTTTAACAGGGATAACTATGGCTACACCTTC.

J is TRBJ2-6 and V is TRBV7-9, with 8 positions matching TRBD2. This CDR3 is built from 17 residues. The germline gives CDR1 SEHNR, CDR2 FQNEAQ (reference sequence). The V segment lost 5 bases and the J segment 0 bases; nucleotides outside the gene matches: 6. CDR3 region: CASSRGGSGSGANVLTF. CDR3 DNA sequence: TGTGCCAGCAGCCGGGGGGGAAGCGGCTCTGGGGCCAACGTCCTGACTTTC.

Remarks on this clone: A junction end diverges from the germline sequence, so it may reflect a read error. The gene calls are TRBV7-7 and TRBJ1-6; D unclear. The CDR3 consists of 14 residues. Germline V lookup: CDR1 SSHAT, CDR2 FNYEAQ (reference sequence). DNA for the CDR3: TGTGCTAGCAGCTTAGCAGGCCCCAATTCACCCCTCCACTTT. It is translated as CASSLAGPNSPLHF.

This chain links TRBV28 with TRBJ2-7, with a weak D call TRBD2 (6 bases). Per the germline V gene, CDR1 is MDHEN and CDR2 is SYDVKM. CDR3 length: 16 amino acids. V was trimmed by 4 bases and J by 4 bases, leaving 20 bases between them. Here the CDR3 reads CASSYSGGFGKYEQYF. The CDR3 nucleotides are TGTGCCAGCAGTTACTCTGGAGGGTTCGGGAAGTACGAGCAGTACTTC.

J is TRBJ2-5 and V is TRBV5-1; D remains unclear. Trimming took off 1 base at V and 2 bases at J, with 6 bases between the two ends. The CDR3 contains 13 residues. Germline V gene data show CDR1 as SGHRS and CDR2 as YFSETQ. The CDR3 protein is CASSLIDQETQYF. The CDR3 DNA sequence: TGCGCCAGCAGCTTGATCGATCAAGAGACCCAGTACTTC.